These 8 T cell receptor beta chains were sequenced from one sample in a study of blood T cell repertoires in COVID-19. Libraries were prepared by immunoSEQ multiplex PCR; TCRdb keeps only in-frame clonotypes and omits some of them. The sample gives some 400,000 clones, nearly 90% of which show up once; about 6.5% is in the top ten. Sequencing input: peripheral blood. All receptors derive from a man younger than 35 with active or convalescent COVID-19.

J is TRBJ2-7 and V is TRBV28, with 9 bases matching TRBD1. Germline-derived CDR1 and CDR2 are MDHEN and SYDVKM. The CDR3 spans 15 residues. The junction had 4 bases not matched to a gene; V was cut back by 4 bases and J by 0 bases. The CDR3 nucleotides read TGTGCCAGCAGTTCGCTGACAGGGGGCTCCTACGAGCAGTACTTC. It is translated as CASSSLTGGSYEQYF. Filled out from reference TRBV28 and TRBJ2-7, the complete variable domain reads DVKVTQSSRYLVKRTGEKVFLECVQDMDHENMFWYRQDPGLGLRLIYFSYDVKMKEKGDIPEGYSVSREKKERFSLILESASTNQTSMYLCASSSLTGGSYEQYFGPGTRLTVT.

The count of this clone is one. The chain links TRBV7-2 to TRBJ2-3; D perhaps matches TRBD2 (6 bases). The V gene lost 0 bases and the J gene lost 5 bases, with 15 bases spanning the gap. This CDR3 spans 16 amino acids. The germline V gene has CDR1 SGHTA and CDR2 FQGNSA. CDR3 loop: CASSLAYGGVEDTQYF. DNA for the CDR3: TGTGCCAGCAGCTTAGCTTACGGCGGGGTAGAAGATACGCAGTATTTT.

The V gene is TRBV2, the J gene TRBJ1-1; 7 positions agree with TRBD1. Germline assignment: CDR1 SNHLY and CDR2 FYNNEI. The V and J ends lost 3 bases and 8 bases, in that order; junction bases with no gene match: 18. CDR3 length: 17 amino acids. The CDR3 is CASSDWFVRDRKPEAFF. CDR3 nucleotide sequence: TGTGCCAGCAGTGATTGGTTTGTTAGGGACAGAAAGCCCGAAGCTTTCTTT. Full variable domain (rest looked up from reference TRBV2 and TRBJ1-1): EPEVTQTPSHQVTQMGQEVILRCVPISNHLYFYWYRQILGQKVEFLVSFYNNEISEKSEIFDDQFSVERPDGSNFTLKIRSTKLEDSAMYFCASSDWFVRDRKPEAFFGQGTRLTVV.

J is TRBJ1-2 and V is TRBV7-9; 7 nucleotides agree with TRBD1. After removal of 5 bases from V and 2 bases from J, the junction contained 8 bases not matched to a gene. Germline CDR1 is SEHNR and CDR2 is FQNEAQ (reference sequence). The CDR3 is made up of 15 amino acids. The DNA of the CDR3 is TGTGCCAGCAGCCAGGGGGGAGGAATAAACTATGGCTACACCTTC. It yields the protein CASSQGGGINYGYTF.

The chain uses TRBV5-1 and TRBJ2-7, with 10 bases fitting TRBD1. The junction had 8 bases not matched to a gene; V was cut back by 0 bases and J by 5 bases. CDR3 length: 16 amino acids. The germline CDR1 and CDR2 sequences are SGHRS and YFSETQ. Here the CDR3 DNA reads TGCGCCAGCAGCTTGGGTACTAGACAGGGGGCCCACGAGCAGTACTTC. The encoded protein is CASSLGTRQGAHEQYF.

The chain recombines TRBV4-3 with TRBJ1-2; D uncertain. CDR1 is LGHNA and CDR2 is YSLEER in the germline V gene. This CDR3 contains 14 residues. V gave up 0 bases and J gave up 5 bases, with 10 bases separating them. The DNA for the CDR3 is TGCGCCAGCAGCCAAGATTTACGGGGATATGGCTACACCTTC. Its translation: CASSQDLRGYGYTF.

This clone was seen just once. The rearrangement links TRBV19 to TRBJ2-7; 10 nucleotides align to TRBD1. Germline V gene sequence: CDR1 LNHDA, CDR2 SQIVND (reference sequence). Losses at the gene ends were 5 bases for V and 4 bases for J; bases not matched to a gene: 8. The CDR3 is 15 amino acids. CDR3 residues: CASSADRGSVYEQYF. The CDR3 DNA sequence: TGTGCCAGTAGTGCGGACAGGGGGTCTGTGTACGAGCAGTACTTC.

In its sample, this clone was seen once. The chain is built from TRBV27 and TRBJ1-3; D call uncertain. Germline CDR1 reads MNHEY; CDR2 reads SMNVEV (reference sequence). The CDR3 runs to 15 residues. V was shortened by 4 bases and J by 0 bases, with 10 bases between the two germline ends. The CDR3 sequence: CASSSDWRSGNTIYF. The CDR3 DNA reads as TGTGCCAGCAGTTCGGACTGGCGCTCTGGAAACACCATATATTTT.